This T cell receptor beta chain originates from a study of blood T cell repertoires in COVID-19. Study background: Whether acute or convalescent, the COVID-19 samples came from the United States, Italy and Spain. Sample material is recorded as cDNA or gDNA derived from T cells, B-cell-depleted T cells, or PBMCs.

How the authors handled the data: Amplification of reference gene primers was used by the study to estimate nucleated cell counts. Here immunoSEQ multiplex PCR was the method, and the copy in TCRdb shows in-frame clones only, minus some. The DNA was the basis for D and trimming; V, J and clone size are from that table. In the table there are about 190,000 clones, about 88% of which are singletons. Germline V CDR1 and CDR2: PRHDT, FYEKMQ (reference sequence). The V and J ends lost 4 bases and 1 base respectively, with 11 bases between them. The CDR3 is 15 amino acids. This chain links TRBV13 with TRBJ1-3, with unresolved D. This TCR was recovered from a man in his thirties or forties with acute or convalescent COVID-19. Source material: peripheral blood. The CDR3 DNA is TGTGCCAGCAGCTACTCGGTCGTATCTGGAAACACCATATATTTT. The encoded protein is CASSYSVVSGNTIYF.